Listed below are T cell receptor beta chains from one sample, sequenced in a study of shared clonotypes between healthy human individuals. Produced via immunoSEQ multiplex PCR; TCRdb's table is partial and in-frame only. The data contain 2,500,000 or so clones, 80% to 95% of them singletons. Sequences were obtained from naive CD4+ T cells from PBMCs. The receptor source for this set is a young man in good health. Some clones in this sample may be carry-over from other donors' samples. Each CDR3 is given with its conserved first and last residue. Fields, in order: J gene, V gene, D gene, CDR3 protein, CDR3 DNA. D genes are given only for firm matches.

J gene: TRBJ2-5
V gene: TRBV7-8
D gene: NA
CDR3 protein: CASSPRGDYQETQYF
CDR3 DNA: TGTGCCAGCAGCCCCCGCGGGGACTACCAAGAGACCCAGTACTTC

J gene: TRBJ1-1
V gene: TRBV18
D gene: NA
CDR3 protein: CASSRREGINTEAFF
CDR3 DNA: TGTGCCAGCTCCCGGAGGGAGGGAATAAACACTGAAGCTTTCTTT

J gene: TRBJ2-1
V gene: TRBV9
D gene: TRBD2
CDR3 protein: CASSVGASGGSYNEQFF
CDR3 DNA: TGTGCCAGCAGCGTAGGCGCCAGCGGGGGCTCCTACAATGAGCAGTTCTTC

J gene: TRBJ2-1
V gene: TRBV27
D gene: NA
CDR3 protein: CASSFSAASYNEQFF
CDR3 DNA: TGTGCCAGCAGTTTCTCTGCGGCCTCCTACAATGAGCAGTTCTTC

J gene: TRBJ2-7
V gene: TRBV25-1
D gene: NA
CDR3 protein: CATSPAYEQYF
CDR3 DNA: TGTGCCACCAGTCCGGCCTACGAGCAGTACTTC

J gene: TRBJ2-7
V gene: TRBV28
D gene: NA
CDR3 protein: CASSLFASAYEQYF
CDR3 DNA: TGTGCCAGCAGTTTATTTGCTAGCGCCTACGAGCAGTACTTC

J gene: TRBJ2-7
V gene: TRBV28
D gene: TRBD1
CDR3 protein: CASSREQGSYEQYF
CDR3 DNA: TGTGCCAGCAGCCGCGAACAGGGGTCCTACGAGCAGTACTTC

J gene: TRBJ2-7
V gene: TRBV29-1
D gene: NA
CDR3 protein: CSVRRDGTYEQYF
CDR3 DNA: TGCAGCGTTCGTAGGGACGGAACCTACGAGCAGTACTTC

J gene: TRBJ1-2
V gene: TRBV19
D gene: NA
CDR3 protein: CASNSGRQYGYTF
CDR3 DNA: TGTGCCAGTAACTCTGGACGCCAGTATGGCTACACCTTC

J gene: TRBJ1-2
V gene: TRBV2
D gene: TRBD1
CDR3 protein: CASTTGGGYYGYTF
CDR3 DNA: TGTGCCAGCACGACAGGGGGCGGGTACTATGGCTACACCTTC

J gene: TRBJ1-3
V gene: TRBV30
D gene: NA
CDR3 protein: CAWSVSGNTIYF
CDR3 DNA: TGTGCCTGGAGTGTAAGTGGAAACACCATATATTTT

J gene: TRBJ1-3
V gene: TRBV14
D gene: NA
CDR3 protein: CASSRYVPAVSGNTIYF
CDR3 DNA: TGTGCCAGCAGCCGATACGTCCCGGCGGTGTCTGGAAACACCATATATTTT

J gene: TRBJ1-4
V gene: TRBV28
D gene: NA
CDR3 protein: CASSSFLTGPSLNEKLFF
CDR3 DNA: TGTGCCAGCAGTTCCTTCTTGACAGGCCCTTCACTAAATGAAAAACTGTTTTTT

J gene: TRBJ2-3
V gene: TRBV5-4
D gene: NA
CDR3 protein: CASGREDTQYF
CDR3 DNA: TGTGCCAGCGGAAGGGAAGATACGCAGTATTTT

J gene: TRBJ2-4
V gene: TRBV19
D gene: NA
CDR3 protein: CASSMGQILAKNIQYF
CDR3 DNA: TGTGCCAGTAGTATGGGGCAGATTTTAGCCAAAAACATTCAGTACTTC

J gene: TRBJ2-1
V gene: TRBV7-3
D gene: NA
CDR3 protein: CASSPGGLNSNEQFF
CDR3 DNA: TGTGCCAGCAGCCCAGGGGGACTCAATAGCAATGAGCAGTTCTTC

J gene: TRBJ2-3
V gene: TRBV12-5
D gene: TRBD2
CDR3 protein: CASGRNWASGSTDTQYF
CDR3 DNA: TGTGCTAGTGGTCGAAACTGGGCTAGCGGGAGCACAGATACGCAGTATTTT

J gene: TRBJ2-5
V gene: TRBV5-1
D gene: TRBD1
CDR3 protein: CASSLGGTGAQETQYF
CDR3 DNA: TGCGCCAGCAGCTTGGGGGGGACAGGCGCCCAAGAGACCCAGTACTTC

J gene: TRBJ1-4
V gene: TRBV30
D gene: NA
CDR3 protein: CAWSGDDLPANEKLFF
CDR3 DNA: TGTGCCTGGAGTGGGGACGATCTGCCGGCTAATGAAAAGCTGTTTTTT

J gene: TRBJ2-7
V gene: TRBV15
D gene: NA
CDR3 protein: CATSRDRTFHYEQYF
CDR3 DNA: TGTGCCACCAGCAGAGATCGGACATTTCACTACGAGCAGTACTTC

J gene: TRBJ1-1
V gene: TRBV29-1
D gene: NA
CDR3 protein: CSVEPFVDTEAFF
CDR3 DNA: TGCAGCGTTGAACCCTTCGTGGACACTGAAGCTTTCTTT

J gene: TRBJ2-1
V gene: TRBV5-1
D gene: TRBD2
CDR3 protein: CASSLGSPGGSNEQFF
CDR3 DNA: TGCGCCAGCAGCTTGGGGTCTCCGGGAGGAAGCAATGAGCAGTTCTTC

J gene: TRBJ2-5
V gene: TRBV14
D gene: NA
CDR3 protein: CASSQASGFGPGRIEETQYF
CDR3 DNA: TGTGCCAGCAGCCAAGCCTCGGGTTTTGGGCCGGGACGCATAGAGGAGACCCAGTACTTC

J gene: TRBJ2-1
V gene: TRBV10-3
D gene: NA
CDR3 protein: CAISESGGSPYNEQFF
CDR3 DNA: TGTGCCATCAGTGAGTCTGGTGGGAGCCCCTACAATGAGCAGTTCTTC

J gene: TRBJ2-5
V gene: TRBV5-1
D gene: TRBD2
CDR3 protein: CASSSSGIETQYF
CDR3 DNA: TGCGCCAGCAGCTCTAGCGGGATTGAGACCCAGTACTTC